This T cell receptor beta chain was captured in a study of cytomegalovirus exposure and HLA in healthy donors. Study-wide results and caveats: Immune exposure information comprised only CMV serostatus. Apparent HLA restriction characterized most CMV-associated TCR beta chains in a later analysis.

About this clone itself: Its antigen is unidentified.

Primers included in the PCR were 60 Vbeta and 13 Jbeta primers. Assay used: immunoSEQ multiplex PCR; TCRdb lists only in-frame clones, some missing. Of 160,000 or so clones in the sample, approximately 80% were seen once. From germline, CDR1 is MGHRA and CDR2 YSYEKL. Unmatched junction bases numbered 3, after V lost 4 bases and J lost 2 bases. The CDR3 totals 15 residues. The gene calls are TRBV4-1 and TRBJ2-2; 8 nucleotides line up with TRBD1. This sequence originates from a man younger than 35 in good health and CMV-seropositive. The sequenced material came from PBMCs. CDR3 residues: CASSPGTGNTGELFF. The CDR3 DNA sequence: TGCGCCAGCAGCCCTGGGACAGGCAACACCGGGGAGCTGTTTTTT.